One sample yielded the 17 T cell receptor beta chains listed below, sequenced in a study of beta chain features in type 1 diabetes. Expressed TCRB transcripts got sequenced, as all isolated RNA was reverse transcribed. The protocol was immunoSEQ multiplex PCR, while the TCRdb copy is restricted to in-frame clones and leaves out a portion. There are 900,000 or so clones in the sample; roughly 16% occur only once, and about 0.02% lies in the top ten. The sample consisted of naive CD4+ T cells from blood. Source of these receptors: a woman younger than 30 in good health.

Only one count was recorded for this clone. The V call is TRBV15, the J call TRBJ2-1; 12 bases are a match to TRBD2. The CDR3 is made up of 15 amino acids. With V trimmed by 4 bases and J by 4 bases, 2 bases remained unmatched. Germline assignment: CDR1 LNHNV and CDR2 YYDKDF (reference sequence). The chain's CDR3 is CATSKTSGRYNEQFF. For the CDR3, the DNA is TGTGCCACCAGCAAAACTAGCGGGAGGTACAATGAGCAGTTCTTC. The complete variable domain, with remaining parts taken from reference TRBV15 and TRBJ2-1, reads DAMVIQNPRYQVTQFGKPVTLSCSQTLNHNVMYWYQQKSSQAPKLLFHYYDKDFNNEADTPDNFQSRRPNTSFCFLDIRSPGLGDTAMYLCATSKTSGRYNEQFFGPGTRLTVL.

This clone showed up just a few times. V usage is TRBV10-3 and J usage is TRBJ1-1, with D maybe TRBD1 (5 bases). The CDR3 runs to 14 residues. Germline values: CDR1 ENHRY, CDR2 SYGVKD. V lost 3 bases, J lost 3 bases, and 11 bases lay in between. This CDR3 is CAISDWSGDTEAFF. Written as DNA, the CDR3 is TGTGCCATCAGTGACTGGTCGGGGGACACTGAAGCTTTCTTT.

This clone was seen a single time. This chain uses TRBV5-1 with TRBJ2-3; D call uncertain. V lost 2 bases, J lost 2 bases, and 9 bases lay in between. Germline lookup yields CDR1 SGHRS and CDR2 YFSETQ. This CDR3 is 14 amino acids long. The CDR3 DNA follows: TGCGCCAGCAGCTTTTCGAGTGTCACAGATACGCAGTATTTT. Protein: CASSFSSVTDTQYF.

This clone was detected only a few times. This chain uses TRBV5-6 with TRBJ2-5; 8 bases agree with TRBD1. The germline V gene encodes CDR1 SGHDT and CDR2 YYEEEE. CDR3 length: 18 residues. Trimming cost V 1 base and J 2 bases; bases outside gene matches: 13. CDR3 sequence (DNA): TGTGCCAGCAGCTTGACGGGCAGGGGGCGATCCCTTCAAGAGACCCAGTACTTC. Its translation: CASSLTGRGRSLQETQYF. Variable domain in full (rest from reference TRBV5-6 and TRBJ2-5): DAGVTQSPTHLIKTRGQQVTLRCSPKSGHDTVSWYQQALGQGPQFIFQYYEEEERQRGNFPDRFSGHQFPNYSSELNVNALLLGDSALYLCASSLTGRGRSLQETQYFGPGTRLLVL.

V gene TRBV4-3 combines with J gene TRBJ1-6; 7 bases align to TRBD1. CDR1 LGHNA and CDR2 YSLEER come from the germline V gene. The V gene end was trimmed by 3 bases and the J gene end by 9 bases; junction bases not matched to a gene: 8. This CDR3 is built from 15 residues. CDR3 sequence (DNA): TGCGCCAGCAGCCATGAGACAGGGCCTTTTTCACCCCTCCACTTT. Its protein product is CASSHETGPFSPLHF.

This clone was detected a few times. The chain combines TRBV5-8 with TRBJ2-7; D is undetermined. The CDR3 loop spans 13 amino acids. V was clipped by 0 bases and J by 3 bases, with 7 bases between them. Germline-derived CDR1 and CDR2 are SGHTS and YDEGEE. CDR3 sequence: CASSLAAIYEQYF. The CDR3 nucleotides read TGTGCCAGCAGCTTGGCTGCAATCTACGAGCAGTACTTC.

The chain joins TRBV7-2 to TRBJ2-5; maybe TRBD2 (6 bases). The V end lost 5 bases, the J end lost 4 bases, and 14 bases lay between the germline ends. The CDR3 covers 14 residues. Germline V gene sequence: CDR1 SGHTA, CDR2 FQGNSA. The CDR3 reads CASSANTLAETQYF. CDR3 nucleotide sequence: TGTGCCAGCAGCGCAAATACACTAGCAGAGACCCAGTACTTC.

This clone turned up a few times. In nucleotides, the CDR3 is TGTGCCAGCAGCTTAGCGGGCTCCCAAAGGGGAGATACGCAGTATTTT. It codes for CASSLAGSQRGDTQYF. The chain has TRBV7-9 and TRBJ2-3, with D possibly matching TRBD1 (5 bases). Looked up from germline, CDR1 is SEHNR and CDR2 is FQNEAQ (reference sequence). The germline V and J ends were trimmed by 0 bases and 5 bases, with 15 bases remaining between them. The CDR3 is 16 residues long.

The rearrangement links TRBV5-4 to TRBJ1-2, with D perhaps matching TRBD1 (6 bases). The CDR3 sequence is 13 residues long. Germline V CDR1 and CDR2: SGHNT, YYREEE (reference sequence). V was clipped by 3 bases and J by 4 bases, with 10 bases between them. The CDR3 bases are TGTGCCAGCAGCTACAGGGTTATCTATGGCTACACCTTC. Translating gives CASSYRVIYGYTF.

This chain joins TRBV18 and TRBJ2-3; D is ambiguous. This CDR3 region has 15 residues. CDR1 is KGHSH, CDR2 LQKENI, per germline. V was trimmed by 0 bases and J by 2 bases, leaving 9 bases between them. DNA for the CDR3: TGTGCCAGCTCACCACCCGTTCGGATCACAGATACGCAGTATTTT. Its protein product is CASSPPVRITDTQYF.

The CDR3 DNA reads as TGTGCCACCAGCAGAGATTCGGGACTAGCGGGAGGGGGAATCGAGCAGTTCTTC. Translating gives CATSRDSGLAGGGIEQFF. V gene TRBV15 combines with J gene TRBJ2-1; TRBD2 matches at 16 bases. Germline values: CDR1 LNHNV, CDR2 YYDKDF (reference sequence). Unmatched junction bases numbered 9, after V lost 0 bases and J lost 10 bases. The CDR3 contains 18 residues.

This clone was observed a few times. This chain uses TRBV7-2 with TRBJ2-7, with 14 bases fitting TRBD2. The germline CDR1 and CDR2 sequences are SGHTA and FQGNSA. The J segment lost 3 bases and the V segment lost 4 bases, leaving 5 bases of the junction unmatched. CDR3 size: 16 residues. CDR3 sequence reads: CASSSGTSGSVYEQYF. The CDR3 DNA reads as TGTGCCAGCAGCTCCGGGACTAGCGGGAGCGTCTACGAGCAGTACTTC.

This clone was seen a handful of times. V usage is TRBV7-2 and J usage is TRBJ2-2; tentative D call: TRBD2 (5 bases). Germline loops: CDR1 SGHTA, CDR2 FQGNSA. The CDR3 totals 15 residues. The V and J ends lost 5 bases and 3 bases respectively, with 13 bases between them. The CDR3: CASSETLVDTGELFF. CDR3 in DNA: TGTGCCAGCAGCGAGACACTAGTCGACACCGGGGAGCTGTTTTTT.

This rearrangement joins TRBV10-3 to TRBJ2-5; D is unclear. Trimming stripped 3 bases from V and 7 bases from J, with 6 bases between. The germline gives CDR1 ENHRY, CDR2 SYGVKD. The CDR3 spans 11 residues. The CDR3 nucleotides read TGTGCCATCAGTGACTCAGGGACCCAGTACTTC. Amino acid sequence: CAISDSGTQYF.

J is TRBJ2-7 and V is TRBV27, with 7 bases fitting TRBD1. Germline V gene lookup returns CDR1 MNHEY and CDR2 SMNVEV (reference sequence). This CDR3 region has 14 residues. J was trimmed by 3 bases and V by 6 bases; bases with no gene match: 8. CDR3 bases: TGTGCCAGCAGACCGACAGGGAACCACTACGAGCAGTACTTC. Protein product: CASRPTGNHYEQYF.

This clone was counted a few times. The chain uses TRBV25-1 and TRBJ2-7; D possibly corresponds to TRBD2 (5 bases). Germline lookup yields CDR1 MGHDK and CDR2 SYGVNS. The germline V and J ends were trimmed by 4 bases and 2 bases, with 9 bases remaining between them. The CDR3 runs to 13 residues. The CDR3: CASSVGGPYEQYF. CDR3 nucleotides: TGTGCCAGCAGTGTAGGAGGTCCCTACGAGCAGTACTTC.

This clone was seen only a few times. This rearrangement joins TRBV7-9 to TRBJ1-1, with D perhaps matching TRBD1 (6 bases). This CDR3 is 14 amino acids long. Germline V gives CDR1 SEHNR, CDR2 FQNEAQ (reference sequence). Trimming took 6 bases from V and 0 from J, leaving 11 bases between them. The CDR3 sequence: CASRGGNMNTEAFF. The DNA of the CDR3 is TGTGCCAGCAGAGGGGGAAACATGAACACTGAAGCTTTCTTT.